This TCR beta chain was obtained from a study of blood T cell repertoires in COVID-19. V was pared by 2 bases and J by 5 bases, with 19 bases between. Germline lookup yields CDR1 LGHNA and CDR2 YSLEER. The CDR3 extends over 17 amino acids. Profiling relied on immunoSEQ multiplex PCR, and the TCRdb table lists in-frame clones only, not all of them. The top ten hold about 1.7% of the sample, which has about 400,000 clones, just under 90% seen once. This sequence joins TRBV4-3 and TRBJ2-1; maybe TRBD1 (5 bases). The sequenced sample was PBMCs or T cells enriched from blood (not recorded which). The clonotype was recovered from a young woman who had recovered from COVID-19. CDR3 sequence reads: CASSQRSLGVEDNEQFF. The CDR3, as DNA: TGCGCCAGCAGCCAAAGGTCTCTAGGGGTTGAGGACAATGAGCAGTTCTTC.